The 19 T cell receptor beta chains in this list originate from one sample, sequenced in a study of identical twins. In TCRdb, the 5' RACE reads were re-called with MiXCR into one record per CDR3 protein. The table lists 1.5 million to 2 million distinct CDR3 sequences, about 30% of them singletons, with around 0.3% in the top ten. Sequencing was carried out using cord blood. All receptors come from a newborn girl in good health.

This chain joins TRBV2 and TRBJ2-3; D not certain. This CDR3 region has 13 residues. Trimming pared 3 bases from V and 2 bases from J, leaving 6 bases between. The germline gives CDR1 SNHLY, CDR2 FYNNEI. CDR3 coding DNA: TGTGCCAGCAGTGACATATTCACAGATACGCAGTATTTT. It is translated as CASSDIFTDTQYF.

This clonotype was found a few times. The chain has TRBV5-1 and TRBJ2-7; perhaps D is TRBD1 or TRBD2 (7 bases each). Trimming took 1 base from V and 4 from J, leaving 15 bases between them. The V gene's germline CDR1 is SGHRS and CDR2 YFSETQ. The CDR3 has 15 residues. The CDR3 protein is CASSLQGGAVYEQYF. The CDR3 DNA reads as TGCGCCAGCAGCTTGCAGGGGGGGGCGGTGTACGAGCAGTACTTC.

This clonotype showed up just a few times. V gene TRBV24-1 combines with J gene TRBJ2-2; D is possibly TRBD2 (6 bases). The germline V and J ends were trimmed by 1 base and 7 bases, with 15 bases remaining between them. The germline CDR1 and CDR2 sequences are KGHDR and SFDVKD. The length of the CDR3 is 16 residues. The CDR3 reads CATSDFRGAGSGELFF. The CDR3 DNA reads TGTGCCACCAGTGATTTCCGCGGGGCAGGCAGCGGGGAGCTGTTTTTT.

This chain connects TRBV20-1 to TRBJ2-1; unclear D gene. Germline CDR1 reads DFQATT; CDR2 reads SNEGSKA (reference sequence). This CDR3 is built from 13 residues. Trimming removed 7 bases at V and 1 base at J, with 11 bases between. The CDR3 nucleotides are TGCAGTGTAGATGGGCTATCCTACAATGAGCAGTTCTTC. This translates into CSVDGLSYNEQFF.

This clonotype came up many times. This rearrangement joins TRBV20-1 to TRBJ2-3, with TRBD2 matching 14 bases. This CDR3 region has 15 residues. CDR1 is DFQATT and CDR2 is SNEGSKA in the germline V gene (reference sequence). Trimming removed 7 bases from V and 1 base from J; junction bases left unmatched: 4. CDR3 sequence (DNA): TGCAGTGTCGGACTAGCGGGGGGAGGCACAGATACGCAGTATTTT. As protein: CSVGLAGGGTDTQYF.

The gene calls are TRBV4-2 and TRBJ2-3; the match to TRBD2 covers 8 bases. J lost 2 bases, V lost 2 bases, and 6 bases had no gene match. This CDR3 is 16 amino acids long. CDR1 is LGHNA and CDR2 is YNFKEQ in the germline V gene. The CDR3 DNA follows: TGTGCCAGCAGCCAACGGAGCGGGAGACACACAGATACGCAGTATTTT. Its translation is CASSQRSGRHTDTQYF.

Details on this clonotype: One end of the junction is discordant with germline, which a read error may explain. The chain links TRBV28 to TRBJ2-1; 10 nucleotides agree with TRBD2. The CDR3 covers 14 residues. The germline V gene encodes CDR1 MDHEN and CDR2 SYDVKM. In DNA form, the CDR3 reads TGTGCCAGCAGGACACCGGGACTAGCGAATGTGCAGTTCTTC. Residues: CASRTPGLANVQFF.

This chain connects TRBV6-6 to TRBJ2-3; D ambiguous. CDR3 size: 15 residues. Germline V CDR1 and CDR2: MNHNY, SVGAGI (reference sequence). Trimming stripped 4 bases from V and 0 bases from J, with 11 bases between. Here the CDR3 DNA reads TGTGCCAGCAGTTGGGTTTTTTCTAGCACAGATACGCAGTATTTT. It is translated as CASSWVFSSTDTQYF.

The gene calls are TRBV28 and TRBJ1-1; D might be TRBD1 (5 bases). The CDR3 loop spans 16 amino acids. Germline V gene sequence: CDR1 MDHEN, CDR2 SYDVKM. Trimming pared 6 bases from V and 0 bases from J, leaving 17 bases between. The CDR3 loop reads CASSPYQGALNTEAFF. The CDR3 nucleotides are TGTGCCAGCAGCCCGTATCAGGGAGCCTTGAACACTGAAGCTTTCTTT. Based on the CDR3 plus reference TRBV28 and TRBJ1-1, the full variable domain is DVKVTQSSRYLVKRTGEKVFLECVQDMDHENMFWYRQDPGLGLRLIYFSYDVKMKEKGDIPEGYSVSREKKERFSLILESASTNQTSMYLCASSPYQGALNTEAFFGQGTRLTVV.

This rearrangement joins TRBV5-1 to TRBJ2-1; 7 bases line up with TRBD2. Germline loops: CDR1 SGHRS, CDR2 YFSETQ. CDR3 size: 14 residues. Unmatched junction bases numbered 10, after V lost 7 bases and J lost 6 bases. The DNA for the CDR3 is TGCGCCAGCTGGTTGCGGGAGCGTGGCAATGAGCAGTTCTTC. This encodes CASWLRERGNEQFF.

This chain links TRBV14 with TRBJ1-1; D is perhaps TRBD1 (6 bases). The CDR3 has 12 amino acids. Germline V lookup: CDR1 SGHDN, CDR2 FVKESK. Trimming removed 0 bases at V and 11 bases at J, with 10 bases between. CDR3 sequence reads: CASSQDRGAAFF. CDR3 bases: TGTGCCAGCAGCCAAGATCGGGGGGCGGCTTTCTTT.

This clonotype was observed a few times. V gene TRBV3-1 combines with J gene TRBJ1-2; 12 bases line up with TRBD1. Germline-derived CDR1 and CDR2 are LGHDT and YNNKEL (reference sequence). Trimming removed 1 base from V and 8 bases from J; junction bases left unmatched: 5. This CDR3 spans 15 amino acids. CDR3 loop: CASSQAGQGARGYTF. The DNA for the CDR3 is TGTGCCAGCAGCCAAGCGGGACAGGGGGCGCGGGGCTACACCTTC.

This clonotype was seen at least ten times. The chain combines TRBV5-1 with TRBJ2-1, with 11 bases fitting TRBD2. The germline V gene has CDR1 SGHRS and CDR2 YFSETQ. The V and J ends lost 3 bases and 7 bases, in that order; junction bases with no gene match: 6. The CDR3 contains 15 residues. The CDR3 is CASSWGTSGRNEQFF. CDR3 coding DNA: TGCGCCAGCAGCTGGGGGACTAGCGGCCGGAATGAGCAGTTCTTC.

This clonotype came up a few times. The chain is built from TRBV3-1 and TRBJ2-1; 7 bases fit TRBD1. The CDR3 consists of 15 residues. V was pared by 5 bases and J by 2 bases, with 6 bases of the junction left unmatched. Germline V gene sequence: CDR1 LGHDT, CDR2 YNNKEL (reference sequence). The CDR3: CASSYPGTAYNEQFF. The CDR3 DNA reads TGTGCCAGCAGCTACCCCGGGACAGCCTACAATGAGCAGTTCTTC.

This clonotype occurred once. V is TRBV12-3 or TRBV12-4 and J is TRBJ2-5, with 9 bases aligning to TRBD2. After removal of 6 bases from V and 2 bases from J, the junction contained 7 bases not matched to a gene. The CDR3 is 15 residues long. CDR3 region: CASSPWGLAQETQYF. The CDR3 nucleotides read TGTGCCAGCAGCCCGTGGGGACTAGCTCAAGAGACCCAGTACTTC.

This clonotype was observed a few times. Here the CDR3 reads CSARAGQQVTQYF. The DNA for the CDR3 is TGCAGTGCTAGAGCTGGACAGCAGGTGACCCAGTACTTC. The rearrangement links TRBV20-1 to TRBJ2-5, with D maybe TRBD1 (6 bases). Trimming removed 1 base at V and 7 bases at J, with 13 bases between. CDR3 length equals 13 residues. Germline CDR1 DFQATT, CDR2 SNEGSKA (reference sequence).

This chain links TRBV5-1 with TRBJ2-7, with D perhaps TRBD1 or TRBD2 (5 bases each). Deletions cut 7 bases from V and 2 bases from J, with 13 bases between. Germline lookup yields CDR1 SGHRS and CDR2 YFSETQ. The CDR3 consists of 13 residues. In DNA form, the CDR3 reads TGCGCCAGCGGATGGGACCAGACCTACGAGCAGTACTTC. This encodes CASGWDQTYEQYF.

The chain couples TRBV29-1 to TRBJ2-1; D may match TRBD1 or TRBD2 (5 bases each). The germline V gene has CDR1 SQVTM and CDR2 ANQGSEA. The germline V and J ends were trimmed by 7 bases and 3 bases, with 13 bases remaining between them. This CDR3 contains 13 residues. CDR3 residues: CSAEGENYNEQFF. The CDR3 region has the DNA TGCAGCGCCGAAGGGGAGAACTACAATGAGCAGTTCTTC.

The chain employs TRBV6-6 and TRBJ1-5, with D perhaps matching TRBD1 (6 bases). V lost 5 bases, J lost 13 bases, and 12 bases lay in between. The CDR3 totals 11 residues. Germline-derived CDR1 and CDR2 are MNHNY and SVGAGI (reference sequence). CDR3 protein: CASSAWGQQHF. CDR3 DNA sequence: TGTGCCAGCAGTGCTTGGGGACAACAGCATTTT.